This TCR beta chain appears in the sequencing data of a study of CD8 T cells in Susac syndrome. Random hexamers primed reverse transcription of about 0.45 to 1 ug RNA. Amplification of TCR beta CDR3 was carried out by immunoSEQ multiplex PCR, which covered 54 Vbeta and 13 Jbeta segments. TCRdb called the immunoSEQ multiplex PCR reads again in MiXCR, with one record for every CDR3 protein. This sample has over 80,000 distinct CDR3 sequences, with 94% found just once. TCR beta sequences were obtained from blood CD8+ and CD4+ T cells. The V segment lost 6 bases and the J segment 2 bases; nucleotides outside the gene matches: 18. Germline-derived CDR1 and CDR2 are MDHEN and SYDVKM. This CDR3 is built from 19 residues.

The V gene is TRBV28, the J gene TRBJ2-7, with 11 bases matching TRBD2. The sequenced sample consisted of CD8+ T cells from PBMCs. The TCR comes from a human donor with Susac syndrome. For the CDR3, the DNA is TGTGCCAGCAGCCCAGTCGATCTAGCGGGAGGTCCCAGGGCCTACGAGCAGTACTTC. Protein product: CASSPVDLAGGPRAYEQYF. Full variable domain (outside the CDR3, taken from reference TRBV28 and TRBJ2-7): DVKVTQSSRYLVKRTGEKVFLECVQDMDHENMFWYRQDPGLGLRLIYFSYDVKMKEKGDIPEGYSVSREKKERFSLILESASTNQTSMYLCASSPVDLAGGPRAYEQYFGPGTRLTVT.